This section outlines one T cell receptor beta chain sequence together with its context. Its target is not known. The sample originates from a study of monozygotic twins with inflammatory bowel disease. Study outcomes and limitations: Extra variability in the repertoires of patients may have come from differing immunosuppressive treatments.

UMIs bearing a 6-nucleotide sample barcode were added through template switching. TCRdb re-called the 5' RACE reads; every CDR3 protein appears as one record, without DNA. This repertoire comprises fewer than 200,000 distinct CDR3 sequences; its ten largest clones make up around 2.4%. Total RNA isolation used whole blood (no T cell sorting was performed). This CDR3 contains 12 residues. This sequence was found in a human donor with ulcerative colitis or Crohn's disease, or a healthy co-twin of an affected twin (not recorded which). The material sequenced was blood. V gene TRBV12-3 or TRBV12-4 combines with J gene TRBJ2-7; TCRdb proposes TRBD1, but this gene call is untestable without DNA. The CDR3 sequence: CASSPDRDEQYF.